A single sample is the source of the 20 T cell receptor beta chains below, sequenced in a study of read filtering for tumor transcriptome and immune sequencing. From 300 to 400 ng of RNA, a library with molecular barcoded alpha/delta and beta/gamma adaptors was made. TCRdb analysed the reads with MiXCR anew, one entry per CDR3 protein. This table holds tens of thousands of distinct CDR3 sequences, 20% to 25% found once. Sample: a population of CD138-negative cells sorted from bone marrow. Receptors were obtained from a donor older than 35 with multiple myeloma.

Within the sample, this clonotype is medium-sized. The chain uses TRBV6-5 and TRBJ2-6; unclear D gene. Germline V lookup: CDR1 MNHEY, CDR2 SVGAGI. The V end was cut by 0 bases, the J end by 1 base, with 10 bases between. This CDR3 has 17 amino acids. The CDR3 region has the DNA TGTGCCAGCAGTTACTCGAAGTTGGTATCTGGGGCCAACGTCCTGACTTTC. Its protein product is CASSYSKLVSGANVLTF.

This clonotype was counted many times. The rearrangement joins TRBV7-9 to TRBJ1-4; possibly TRBD1 for D (6 bases). Germline V gene lookup returns CDR1 SEHNR and CDR2 FQNEAQ (reference sequence). Trimming cost V 0 bases and J 8 bases, with 16 bases left between them. This CDR3 is 16 amino acids long. The CDR3 is CASSLALGGLGEKLFF. The DNA of the CDR3 is TGTGCCAGCAGCTTAGCGTTGGGGGGGCTGGGAGAAAAACTGTTTTTT.

In regard to this clonotype: The CDR3 does not close with the conserved phenylalanine or tryptophan, likely indicating a read error. The chain couples TRBV6-2 or TRBV6-3 to TRBJ2-2, with 7 bases lining up with TRBD2. The CDR3 is made up of 17 amino acids. The germline V gene encodes CDR1 MNHEY and CDR2 SVGEGT. After removal of 4 bases from V and 1 base from J, the junction contained 9 bases not matched to a gene. CDR3 protein: CASSSQGLAVNTGELFL. The CDR3 nucleotides are TGTGCCAGCAGTTCCCAGGGTCTAGCGGTGAACACCGGGGAGCTGTTTCTT.

Remarks on this clonotype: A much larger clone is a single base away; this may be a read error. The CDR3 does not close with the conserved phenylalanine or tryptophan, likely indicating a read error. The V call is TRBV20-1, the J call TRBJ2-7; TRBD2 agrees at 12 bases. The CDR3 is 13 amino acids. The trim removed 7 bases at V and 4 bases at J, leaving 5 bases unmatched. Per the germline V gene, CDR1 is DFQATT and CDR2 is SNEGSKA (reference sequence). The CDR3 DNA reads as TGCAGTGGCCGGACTAGCGGGATTTACGAGCAGTACTCC. As protein: CSGRTSGIYEQYS.

This clonotype was detected ten times or more. The rearrangement links TRBV10-1 to TRBJ2-3, with D unclear. The CDR3 is 14 residues long. The germline CDR1 and CDR2 sequences are WNHNN and SYGVQD (reference sequence). The V end was cut by 4 bases, the J end by 0 bases, with 8 bases between. The CDR3 nucleotides are TGCGCCAGCAGTGTTGGAGCTAGCACAGATACGCAGTATTTT. Translated, it gives CASSVGASTDTQYF.

There are many counts of this clonotype. The chain couples TRBV3-1 to TRBJ2-5; D possibly corresponds to TRBD2 (6 bases). There are 13 residues in the CDR3. V dropped 4 bases and J dropped 5 bases, with 11 bases sitting between them. Germline assignment: CDR1 LGHDT and CDR2 YNNKEL (reference sequence). The CDR3 DNA sequence: TGTGCCAGCAGCCCGCTCGGGGGTGAGACCCAGTACTTC. Its translation: CASSPLGGETQYF.

With regard to this clonotype: With a much larger clone just one base away, this may be a read error. V is TRBV28 and J is TRBJ1-4, with unresolved D. The CDR3 runs 15 residues. Germline-derived CDR1 and CDR2 are MDHEN and SYDVKM. CDR3 sequence: CASSFRRIQSEELFF. The CDR3 coding sequence is TGTGCCAGCAGTTTCCGGAGAATACAAAGTGAAGAACTGTTTTTT. Full variable domain (outside the CDR3, taken from reference TRBV28 and TRBJ1-4): DVKVTQSSRYLVKRTGEKVFLECVQDMDHENMFWYRQDPGLGLRLIYFSYDVKMKEKGDIPEGYSVSREKKERFSLILESASTNQTSMYLCASSFRRIQSEELFFGSGTQLSVL.

Only one count was recorded for this clonotype. At one of its ends the junction is not consistent with the germline gene, which may arise from a read error. This sequence joins TRBV7-9 and TRBJ2-1; TRBD2 matches 11 bases. Germline V gene data show CDR1 as SEHNR and CDR2 as FQNEAQ (reference sequence). The CDR3 is made up of 12 amino acids. The CDR3 coding sequence is TGCCTTAGCGGGAGGGCCGGCGAAGACCAGTTCTTC. This gives the protein CLSGRAGEDQFF.

About this clonotype: This clone may be a read error of a much larger clone one base away. As DNA, the CDR3 is TGTGCCGGCAGCCCCAAGGGACTAGCGGGGGTCACGCAGTATTTT. Translated, it gives CAGSPKGLAGVTQYF. The V gene is TRBV7-2, the J gene TRBJ2-3, with 14 positions matching TRBD2. This CDR3 is 15 amino acids long. Germline assignment: CDR1 SGHTA and CDR2 FQGNSA.

This clonotype was found many times. V usage is TRBV13 and J usage is TRBJ2-7; 8 nucleotides line up with TRBD1. Losses at the gene ends were 3 bases for V and 0 bases for J; bases not matched to a gene: 4. The germline V gene has CDR1 PRHDT and CDR2 FYEKMQ (reference sequence). This CDR3 is built from 15 residues. The CDR3 nucleotides read TGTGCCAGCAGCTTTGGGACAGGAAGCTCCTACGAGCAGTACTTC. Protein product: CASSFGTGSSYEQYF.

In its sample, this clonotype was seen a few times. The chain joins TRBV6-6 to TRBJ2-7; TRBD2 matches at 7 bases. The CDR3 consists of 15 residues. Losses at the gene ends were 5 bases for V and 6 bases for J; bases not matched to a gene: 13. From germline, CDR1 is MNHNY and CDR2 SVGAGI (reference sequence). The DNA for the CDR3 is TGTGCCAGCAGTCCTTGGGCGGGGGTCCTTCCCGAGCAGTACTTC. Amino acids: CASSPWAGVLPEQYF.

About this clonotype: A much larger clone sits a single nucleotide away, making a read error possible. The rearrangement uses TRBV3-1 and TRBJ2-5, with D hard to call. CDR1 and CDR2 from the germline V gene are LGHDT and YNNKEL (reference sequence). There are 14 residues in the CDR3. V was shortened by 0 bases and J by 4 bases, with 9 bases between the two germline ends. In DNA, the CDR3 is TGTGCCAGCAGCCAAGATCCCACGGCAGAGACCCAGTACTTC. Translated: CASSQDPTAETQYF.

As for this clonotype: A much larger clonotype is one base distant, so this may be a read error. The rearrangement links TRBV4-1 to TRBJ2-2, with 7 bases aligning to TRBD1. J lost 4 bases, V lost 8 bases, and 7 bases had no gene match. The CDR3 is 14 residues long. Germline V gives CDR1 MGHRA, CDR2 YSYEKL. The DNA of the CDR3 is TGCGCCAGCCAGACGGGACAGTGCACCGGGGAGCTGTTTTTT. It translates to CASQTGQCTGELFF.

The CDR3: CASYPGHNTEAFF. The CDR3 DNA follows: TGTGCCAGTTACCCCGGACATAACACTGAAGCTTTCTTT. The chain combines TRBV6-2 or TRBV6-3 with TRBJ1-1; D possibly corresponds to TRBD1 (5 bases). This CDR3 contains 13 residues. The ends were cut back, 9 bases at V and 2 bases at J, with 13 bases in the middle. The V gene's germline CDR1 is MNHEY and CDR2 SVGEGT.

This clonotype was detected only once. The V gene is TRBV6-6, the J gene TRBJ1-1, with TRBD1 matching 10 bases. Looked up from germline, CDR1 is MNHNY and CDR2 is SVGAGI (reference sequence). The CDR3 runs 16 residues. V shed 4 bases and J 6 bases; nucleotides not matched to a gene: 11. The CDR3 spells CASSFPSGTGDAEAFF. For the CDR3, the DNA is TGTGCCAGCAGTTTCCCGTCAGGGACAGGGGACGCTGAAGCTTTCTTT.

A note on this clonotype: A read error is possible here, since a much larger clone lies one base away. V gene TRBV3-1 combines with J gene TRBJ2-5; D not certain. CDR3 length: 15 residues. Looked up from germline, CDR1 is LGHDT and CDR2 is YNNKEL (reference sequence). The CDR3: CASSQNPLVQESQYF. As DNA, the CDR3 is TGTGCCAGCAGCCAAAACCCCCTCGTTCAAGAGTCCCAGTACTTC.

This clonotype was observed at least ten times. This chain joins TRBV10-3 and TRBJ2-1; D not certain. Germline CDR1 ENHRY, CDR2 SYGVKD. The germline V and J ends were trimmed by 10 bases and 5 bases, with 9 bases remaining between them. This CDR3 has 11 residues. The CDR3 reads CATQVNNEQFF. DNA for the CDR3: TGTGCCACTCAGGTAAACAATGAGCAGTTCTTC.

This clonotype was recorded at least ten times. The DNA for the CDR3 is TGTGCCAGCAGCCCGGACAGTTCACGGGAGCAGTACTTC. Translating gives CASSPDSSREQYF. The rearrangement uses TRBV7-6 and TRBJ2-7; D is perhaps TRBD1 (6 bases). Germline-derived CDR1 and CDR2 are SGHVS and FNYEAQ. V was pared by 5 bases and J by 7 bases, with 15 bases between. The CDR3 consists of 13 residues.

This clonotype was counted ten times or more. The DNA of the CDR3 is TGTGCCAGCAGCTTAGACAGGGAAGCTTTCTTT. This gives the protein CASSLDREAFF. The chain combines TRBV7-2 with TRBJ1-1; D is possibly TRBD1 (5 bases). The CDR3 consists of 11 residues. CDR1 SGHTA and CDR2 FQGNSA come from the germline V gene. With 1 base removed from V and 8 bases from J, the gap between germline ends came to 5 bases.

The J gene is TRBJ2-2, the V gene TRBV24-1; D possibly matches TRBD1 or TRBD2 (5 bases each). CDR1 is KGHDR and CDR2 is SFDVKD in the germline V gene. Trimming pared 4 bases from V and 8 bases from J, leaving 16 bases between. The CDR3 spans 15 residues. The CDR3 protein is CATSDRDLHGGELFF. For the CDR3, the DNA is TGTGCCACCAGTGACCGGGACCTACATGGAGGGGAGCTGTTTTTT.